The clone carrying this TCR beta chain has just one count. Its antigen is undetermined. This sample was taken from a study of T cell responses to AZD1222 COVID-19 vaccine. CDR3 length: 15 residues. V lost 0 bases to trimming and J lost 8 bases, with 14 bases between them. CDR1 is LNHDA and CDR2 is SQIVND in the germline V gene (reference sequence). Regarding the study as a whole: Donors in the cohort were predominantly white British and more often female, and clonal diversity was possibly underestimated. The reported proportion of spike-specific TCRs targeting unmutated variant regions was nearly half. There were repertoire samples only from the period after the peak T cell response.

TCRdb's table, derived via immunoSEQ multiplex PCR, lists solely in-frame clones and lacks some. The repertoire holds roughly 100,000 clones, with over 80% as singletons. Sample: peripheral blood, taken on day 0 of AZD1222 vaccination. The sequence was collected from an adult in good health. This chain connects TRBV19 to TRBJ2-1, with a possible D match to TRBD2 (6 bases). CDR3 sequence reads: CASSIDQAGRDEQFF. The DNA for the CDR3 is TGTGCCAGTAGTATAGATCAAGCGGGTAGGGATGAGCAGTTCTTC.